This T cell receptor beta chain was sequenced in a study of T cell responses to AZD1222 COVID-19 vaccine. Findings and caveats of the study: White British ancestry dominated among donors, who included more females, and clonal diversity was possibly underestimated. Researchers report vaccine-associated CD4 TCRs spanning spike, with dominance at 160-218 and 743-854. Repertoire samples came only from after the peak T cell response. Just six AZD1222 recipients tested seropositive at baseline.

Germline CDR1 is KGHSH and CDR2 is LQKENI. V lost 6 bases and J lost 8, with 16 bases in between. This CDR3 is 14 amino acids long. On this clone: Its antigen is unidentified.

The protocol was immunoSEQ multiplex PCR, while the TCRdb copy is restricted to in-frame clones and leaves out a portion. The sample consists of 200,000 to 250,000 clones, approximately 94% of them appearing once. V and J are TRBV18 and TRBJ1-4; D gene unclear. The source was peripheral blood, collected on day 0 of MenACWY control vaccination. The TCR comes from an adult in good health. CDR3 amino acids: CASSSGDPGEKLFF. CDR3 coding DNA: TGTGCCAGCTCCTCCGGTGACCCGGGGGAAAAACTGTTTTTT.